Listed below are T cell receptor beta chains from one sample, sequenced in a study of long-term antiretroviral therapy in people with HIV. Profiled with immunoSEQ multiplex PCR; TCRdb holds only in-frame clones, not every one. Here the sample spans tens of thousands of clones, over 75% being singletons. Source: unsorted PBMCs, taken 5 to 5.5 years after starting antiretroviral therapy. The receptors were gathered from a woman between 40 and 55 years old with HIV. The CDR3 runs from the conserved cysteine through the conserved F or W. D genes are given only for firm matches. Size is stated for part of the rows, as once, few or many counts, or as a class when the clone is expanded.

d_gene	v_gene	j_gene	abundance	CDR3aa	CDR3nt
TRBD1	TRBV14	TRBJ1-6	-	CASSQGQGANSPLHF	TGTGCCAGCAGCCAAGGACAGGGGGCTAATTCACCCCTCCACTTT
-	TRBV7-9	TRBJ2-6	-	CASSLEGGAGFSGANVLTF	TGTGCCAGCAGCTTAGAAGGGGGCGCGGGATTCTCTGGGGCCAACGTCCTGACTTTC
-	TRBV19	TRBJ1-4	once	CASRRAGPNEKLFF	TGTGCCAGTCGTCGGGCCGGCCCGAATGAAAAACTGTTTTTT
TRBD1	TRBV5-1	TRBJ1-1	-	CASSYTGTGNTEAFF	TGCGCCAGCAGCTATACCGGGACAGGGAACACTGAAGCTTTCTTT
TRBD1	TRBV7-8	TRBJ2-1	-	CASSQQGQGYNEQFF	TGTGCCAGCAGCCAGCAAGGACAGGGTTACAATGAGCAGTTCTTC
-	TRBV27	TRBJ1-6	-	CASSFRDAQMFYNSPLHF	TGTGCCAGCAGTTTCCGGGACGCTCAAATGTTCTATAATTCACCCCTCCACTTT
TRBD2	TRBV9	TRBJ2-7	-	CASSVSSGGFYEQYF	TGTGCCAGCAGCGTTTCGAGCGGGGGCTTCTACGAGCAGTACTTC
TRBD2	TRBV7-6	TRBJ2-1	-	CASSPTSGSSSYNEQFF	TGTGCCAGCAGCCCTACTAGCGGGTCAAGCTCCTACAATGAGCAGTTCTTC
-	TRBV10-1	TRBJ1-2	few	CASSPGPNYGYTF	TGCGCCAGCAGCCCGGGGCCGAACTATGGCTACACCTTC
-	TRBV10-3	TRBJ2-7	-	CAISEQNYEQYF	TGTGCCATCAGTGAACAGAACTACGAGCAGTACTTC
-	TRBV7-9	TRBJ1-1	-	CASDQANTEAFF	TGTGCCAGCGACCAGGCGAACACTGAAGCTTTCTTT
TRBD1	TRBV5-4	TRBJ1-2	-	CASSQIKGQIRGGYTF	TGTGCCAGCAGCCAAATTAAGGGACAGATAAGAGGTGGCTACACCTTC
TRBD1	TRBV4-2	TRBJ1-1	-	CASSRVGDRDEAFF	TGTGCCAGCAGCCGGGTGGGGGACAGAGATGAAGCTTTCTTT
-	TRBV19	TRBJ1-5	once	CASSIGADRLINQPQHF	TGTGCCAGTAGTATAGGGGCGGACCGGCTGATCAATCAGCCCCAGCATTTT
TRBD2	TRBV30	TRBJ2-7	-	CAWSVTSGIPYEQYF	TGTGCCTGGAGTGTAACTAGCGGGATCCCCTACGAGCAGTACTTC
-	TRBV15	TRBJ2-7	-	CATSREGRRRVGYEQYF	TGTGCCACCAGCAGAGAGGGCAGGCGACGAGTTGGCTACGAGCAGTACTTC
-	TRBV6-1	TRBJ2-1	-	CASRKGSMDEQFF	TGTGCCAGCAGGAAGGGATCCATGGATGAGCAGTTCTTC
-	TRBV30	TRBJ1-2	-	CAWSPRGYGYTF	TGTGCCTGGAGCCCCAGAGGCTATGGCTACACCTTC
-	TRBV10-1	TRBJ2-5	-	CASSEKGETQYF	TGCGCCAGCAGTGAAAAGGGGGAGACCCAGTACTTC
TRBD1	TRBV2	TRBJ1-2	-	CASRPGTGHYGYTF	TGTGCCAGCAGACCCGGGACAGGGCACTATGGCTACACCTTC
-	TRBV5-1	TRBJ1-1	once	CASSFLVENTEAFF	TGCGCCAGCAGCTTTCTCGTGGAGAACACTGAAGCTTTCTTT
-	TRBV6-1	TRBJ1-4	-	CASSVGSVGEKLFF	TGTGCCAGCAGTGTAGGGTCTGTAGGTGAAAAACTGTTTTTT
-	TRBV4-2	TRBJ1-2	once	CASSQQEAWGYTF	TGTGCCAGCAGCCAACAGGAGGCCTGGGGCTACACCTTC
-	TRBV10-3	TRBJ1-3	-	CAISVRQIFSLSGNTIYF	TGTGCCATCAGTGTGCGGCAGATCTTTTCCCTCTCTGGAAACACCATATATTTT
TRBD2	TRBV13	TRBJ2-2	-	CASSPPGGPNTGELFF	TGTGCCAGCAGCCCTCCGGGGGGACCCAACACCGGGGAGCTGTTTTTT
-	TRBV15	TRBJ1-2	-	CATSRDSQGSYGYTF	TGTGCCACCAGCAGAGATTCACAGGGAAGCTATGGCTACACCTTC
-	TRBV5-4	TRBJ1-5	-	CASSLLGDAGQPQHF	TGTGCCAGCAGCCTCCTGGGAGATGCGGGACAGCCCCAGCATTTT
TRBD2	TRBV14	TRBJ2-1	-	CASSQLQGASGYNEQFF	TGTGCCAGCAGCCAACTCCAAGGGGCTAGCGGATACAATGAGCAGTTCTTC
-	TRBV19	TRBJ2-2	-	CASTGEGPNTGELFF	TGTGCCAGTACAGGGGAGGGGCCGAACACCGGGGAGCTGTTTTTT
TRBD2	TRBV11-2	TRBJ2-3	-	CASSFSGTSGGTSTDTQYF	TGTGCCAGCAGCTTTTCCGGGACTAGCGGGGGGACAAGCACAGATACGCAGTATTTT
TRBD1	TRBV19	TRBJ1-2	-	CASGQTGLGYTF	TGTGCCAGCGGGCAGACAGGGCTAGGCTACACCTTC
TRBD2	TRBV5-5	TRBJ2-7	-	CASSFGSGAYEQYF	TGTGCCAGCAGCTTCGGTAGCGGGGCCTACGAGCAGTACTTC
TRBD2	TRBV7-2	TRBJ2-1	-	CASSFKVTTSGSEQFF	TGTGCCAGCAGTTTCAAAGTCACAACTAGCGGGAGTGAGCAGTTCTTC
-	TRBV5-4	TRBJ2-4	-	CASSSTENIQYF	TGTGCCAGCAGCTCGACAGAAAACATTCAGTACTTC
-	TRBV2	TRBJ1-5	-	CASGSQIYQPQHF	TGTGCCAGCGGGAGTCAGATATATCAGCCCCAGCATTTT
-	TRBV6-5	TRBJ2-5	few	CASSSGYQETQYF	TGTGCCAGCAGTAGCGGATACCAAGAGACCCAGTACTTC
TRBD1	TRBV19	TRBJ2-7	-	CASKPGQNYEQYF	TGTGCCAGTAAACCGGGACAGAACTACGAGCAGTACTTC
TRBD1	TRBV4-1	TRBJ1-1	-	CASSQAGTGRVGTEAFF	TGCGCCAGCAGCCAGGCAGGGACAGGGAGGGTAGGCACTGAAGCTTTCTTT
-	TRBV19	TRBJ1-5	-	CASTTDRFNQPQHF	TGTGCCAGTACCACCGACAGATTCAATCAGCCCCAGCATTTT
-	TRBV19	TRBJ1-2	-	CASMGDGYTF	TGTGCCAGTATGGGGGACGGCTACACCTTC
TRBD1	TRBV4-3	TRBJ2-2	-	CASSQDRTGTGAGELFF	TGCGCCAGCAGCCAAGATCGTACCGGGACAGGGGCCGGGGAGCTGTTTTTT
-	TRBV7-2	TRBJ2-5	once	CASSPGRETQYF	TGTGCCAGCAGCCCGGGGCGGGAGACCCAGTACTTC
-	TRBV30	TRBJ1-2	-	CAWSVGPNYGYTF	TGTGCCTGGAGTGTGGGTCCAAACTATGGCTACACCTTC
TRBD1	TRBV7-6	TRBJ2-7	-	CASSLISGGSEQYF	TGTGCCAGCAGCCTAATCTCAGGGGGCAGCGAGCAGTACTTC
-	TRBV30	TRBJ1-1	-	CAWMRRDANTEAFF	TGTGCCTGGATGCGCAGGGACGCGAACACTGAAGCTTTCTTT
-	TRBV27	TRBJ2-2	-	CASSLLRPTNTGELFF	TGTGCCAGCAGTTTATTAAGACCGACGAACACCGGGGAGCTGTTTTTT